These 17 T cell receptor beta chains came from one sample sequenced in a study of CD8 T cells in Susac syndrome. Random hexamers primed reverse transcription of about 0.45 to 1 ug RNA. TCRdb used MiXCR to reprocess the immunoSEQ multiplex PCR reads, holding one entry per CDR3 protein. The sample includes 150,000 to 200,000 distinct CDR3 sequences, over 90% of them seen just once. What was sequenced was CD4+ T cells from PBMCs. Receptors were obtained from a human donor with multiple sclerosis.

The genes are TRBV25-1 and TRBJ2-3; 7 bases align to TRBD2. Trimming at V came to 3 bases and at J to 3 bases, leaving 3 bases not matched to a gene. Germline CDR1 and CDR2: MGHDK and SYGVNS. The CDR3 runs 14 residues. The CDR3 loop reads CASSDGRGTDTQYF. In DNA, the CDR3 is TGTGCCAGCAGTGATGGGCGGGGGACAGATACGCAGTATTTT.

The chain links TRBV15 to TRBJ2-2; D gene ambiguous. The CDR3 spans 13 residues. The V gene's germline CDR1 is LNHNV and CDR2 YYDKDF (reference sequence). The germline V and J ends were trimmed by 0 bases and 6 bases, with 5 bases remaining between them. The CDR3 sequence: CATSRDHAGELFF. CDR3 bases: TGTGCCACCAGCAGAGATCACGCCGGGGAGCTGTTTTTT.

The V and J genes are TRBV12-3 or TRBV12-4 and TRBJ2-7; either TRBD1 or TRBD2 may supply D (5 bases each). V gave up 6 bases and J gave up 7 bases, with 22 bases separating them. This CDR3 contains 15 residues. Here the CDR3 reads CASSLGSGPRREQYF. As DNA, the CDR3 is TGTGCCAGCAGCCTAGGTTCGGGACCTCGTCGAGAGCAGTACTTC.

This sequence joins TRBV29-1 and TRBJ1-2; no definite D call. CDR3 length: 11 amino acids. Trimming stripped 8 bases from V and 3 bases from J, with 10 bases between. Germline CDR1 and CDR2: SQVTM and ANQGSEA. This chain's CDR3 is CSLFGDYGYTF. CDR3 sequence (DNA): TGCAGCCTTTTTGGAGACTATGGCTACACCTTC.

The chain recombines TRBV20-1 with TRBJ2-5; D ambiguous. The germline V gene has CDR1 DFQATT and CDR2 SNEGSKA (reference sequence). The CDR3 is made up of 12 amino acids. Trimming removed 1 base from V and 5 bases from J, with 8 bases in between. The chain's CDR3 is CSARGSSETQYF. CDR3 nucleotides: TGCAGTGCTAGAGGCAGCTCTGAGACCCAGTACTTC.

This rearrangement joins TRBV3-1 to TRBJ1-2; D call uncertain. This CDR3 has 13 amino acids. V shed 4 bases and J shed 3 bases, with 9 bases lying between them. Germline V gene sequence: CDR1 LGHDT, CDR2 YNNKEL (reference sequence). CDR3 protein: CASSPGEDYGYTF. The CDR3 DNA reads TGTGCCAGCAGCCCGGGAGAAGACTATGGCTACACCTTC.

V gene TRBV25-1 combines with J gene TRBJ1-1; possibly TRBD1 for D (5 bases). The V gene lost 7 bases and the J gene lost 4 bases, with 10 bases spanning the gap. Germline-derived CDR1 and CDR2 are MGHDK and SYGVNS. The CDR3 runs 12 residues. The CDR3 bases are TGTGCCAGCACGCGAGGGACCACTGAAGCTTTCTTT. Residues: CASTRGTTEAFF.

This rearrangement joins TRBV29-1 to TRBJ1-2, with 10 nucleotides matching TRBD1. The CDR3 spans 14 residues. The ends lost 2 bases at V and 4 bases at J; junction bases unmatched: 4. CDR1 and CDR2 (germline): SQVTM, ANQGSEA. In nucleotides, the CDR3 is TGCAGCGTTGAATCGACAGGGGGCGGCTATGGCTACACCTTC. Translated, it gives CSVESTGGGYGYTF.

V is TRBV4-2 and J is TRBJ1-2; D is ambiguous. The CDR3 runs 13 residues. Trimming took 0 bases from V and 8 from J, leaving 10 bases between them. CDR1 is LGHNA and CDR2 is YNFKEQ in the germline V gene. The chain's CDR3 is CASSQDENLGYTF. The CDR3 nucleotides are TGTGCCAGCAGCCAAGATGAGAATTTGGGCTACACCTTC.

DNA for the CDR3: TGTGCCAGCTCTCGACTAGAAGATACGCAGTATTTT. It encodes CASSRLEDTQYF. The chain carries TRBV18 and TRBJ2-3; TRBD2 might be the D (6 bases). There are 12 residues in the CDR3. With 6 bases removed from V and 5 bases from J, the gap between germline ends came to 9 bases. Germline V lookup: CDR1 KGHSH, CDR2 LQKENI.

V and J are TRBV7-3 and TRBJ2-3; 9 bases match TRBD2. This CDR3 has 15 amino acids. CDR1 and CDR2 from the germline V gene are SGHTA and FQGTGA. J lost 4 bases, V lost 3 bases, and 5 bases had no gene match. The CDR3: CASSLGLASADTQYF. The CDR3 DNA is TGTGCCAGCAGCTTGGGACTAGCCTCCGCAGATACGCAGTATTTT.

This clonotype was recorded once. The genes are TRBV29-1 and TRBJ2-3, with D possibly TRBD1 on 5 matching bases. V dropped 6 bases and J dropped 5 bases, with 15 bases sitting between them. This CDR3 has 13 residues. Germline lookup yields CDR1 SQVTM and CDR2 ANQGSEA. CDR3 nucleotides: TGCAGCGTCCCGGACATATACCGAGATACGCAGTATTTT. It translates to CSVPDIYRDTQYF.

This chain uses TRBV20-1 with TRBJ2-1; possibly TRBD1 for D (5 bases). V lost 2 bases and J 4 bases, leaving 15 bases between the germline ends. Germline CDR1 reads DFQATT; CDR2 reads SNEGSKA (reference sequence). This CDR3 is built from 15 residues. The CDR3 DNA follows: TGCAGTGCTAGAAAATCGACCTCAGGGTACAATGAGCAGTTCTTC. This translates into CSARKSTSGYNEQFF.

This rearrangement joins TRBV29-1 to TRBJ1-1; TRBD1 matches 7 bases. CDR1 SQVTM and CDR2 ANQGSEA come from the germline V gene. The CDR3 is 17 amino acids. V was pared by 4 bases and J by 0 bases, with 14 bases of the junction left unmatched. In nucleotides, the CDR3 is TGCAGCGTTGCTCCGGGACAGCATTCCGTTATGAACACTGAAGCTTTCTTT. Translation: CSVAPGQHSVMNTEAFF. Complete variable domain (other parts from reference TRBV29-1 and TRBJ1-1): SAVISQKPSRDICQRGTSLTIQCQVDSQVTMMFWYRQQPGQSLTLIATANQGSEATYESGFVIDKFPISRPNLTFSTLTVSNMSPEDSSIYLCSVAPGQHSVMNTEAFFGQGTRLTVV.

The chain is built from TRBV20-1 and TRBJ2-7; D is ambiguous. V shed 5 bases and J shed 5 bases, with 13 bases lying between them. The CDR3 totals 12 residues. Per the germline V gene, CDR1 is DFQATT and CDR2 is SNEGSKA (reference sequence). DNA of the CDR3: TGCAGTGCTGCCGTACGGGCGGACGAGCAGTACTTC. It yields the protein CSAAVRADEQYF.

The CDR3 sequence: CASSSLGLNNQPQHF. DNA of the CDR3: TGTGCCAGCAGTTCCCTAGGGCTGAACAATCAGCCCCAGCATTTT. The J gene is TRBJ1-5, the V gene TRBV12-3 or TRBV12-4, with D unclear. V was shortened by 4 bases and J by 3 bases, with 13 bases between the two germline ends. The CDR3 sequence is 15 residues long.

The genes are TRBV12-3 or TRBV12-4 and TRBJ1-5, with unresolved D. This CDR3 has 12 amino acids. V lost 5 bases and J 6 bases, leaving 8 bases between the germline ends. The CDR3 DNA is TGTGCCAGCAGTCGAGACACTCAGCCCCAGCATTTT. Translated, it gives CASSRDTQPQHF.